A selection of T cell receptor beta chains follows, all from one sample in a study of technical replicates of blood from a handful of donors. Measured with immunoSEQ multiplex PCR; TCRdb has only the in-frame clones, and not every one. This table has tens of thousands of clones, less than 95% appearing once. Sample: T cells isolated from PBMCs. The receptors were gathered from a human donor in good health. Both conserved end residues are part of each CDR3. The order of the fields is V gene, clone size, D gene, J gene, CDR3 DNA, CDR3 protein. A D gene is named only where the DNA matches it firmly. For some rows the clone size is stated as once, few or many, or as a class when expanded; others skip it.

TRBV27,-,TRBD1,TRBJ1-5,TGTGCCAGCAGTCCCAGGGGGTCTTATCAGCCCCAGCATTTT,CASSPRGSYQPQHF
TRBV28,-,-,TRBJ2-5,TGTGCCAGCAGTTTACCGGGGATCCAAGAGACCCAGTACTTC,CASSLPGIQETQYF
TRBV9,-,TRBD2,TRBJ2-5,TGTGCCAGCAGCTTCGAGTCAAGCGGGGAAGAGACCCAGTACTTC,CASSFESSGEETQYF
TRBV28,-,TRBD1,TRBJ1-2,TGTGCCAGCATGGGACAGCGGGCCTATGGCTACACCTTC,CASMGQRAYGYTF
TRBV2,-,-,TRBJ1-2,TGTGCCAGCAGTGAACCCCAGCGGACAGCCAACTATGGCTACACCTTC,CASSEPQRTANYGYTF
TRBV14,-,-,TRBJ2-1,TGTGCCAGCAGCCAGAGGGGGAGGGCATACAATGAGCAGTTCTTC,CASSQRGRAYNEQFF
TRBV11-2,-,-,TRBJ2-1,TGTGCCAGCAGCCCGACGGGCTACAATGAGCAGTTCTTC,CASSPTGYNEQFF
TRBV2,-,-,TRBJ2-7,TGTGCCAGCAGTGAGGGGGGTATTCTCGAGCAGTACTTC,CASSEGGILEQYF
TRBV30,-,TRBD2,TRBJ2-3,TGTGCCTGGCGTGCACTAGCGAGCACAGATACGCAGTATTTT,CAWRALASTDTQYF
TRBV18,-,-,TRBJ1-4,TGTGCCAGCTCACCACAGGGGTCTAATGAAAAACTGTTTTTT,CASSPQGSNEKLFF
TRBV6-5,-,TRBD1,TRBJ2-7,TGTGCCAGCAGTACAGGGGGTTGGGACGAGCAGTACTTC,CASSTGGWDEQYF
TRBV5-1,once,TRBD1,TRBJ1-2,TGCGCCAGCAGCTACCAGACAGGGAGTTCTAACTATGGCTACACCTTC,CASSYQTGSSNYGYTF
TRBV13,-,-,TRBJ2-2,TGTGCCAGCCGGGACAGTCTCGGGACCGGGGGGCTGTTTTTT,CASRDSLGTGGLFF
TRBV18,-,-,TRBJ2-7,TGTGCCAGCTCACCACCCTTGCAGTTCTCCTACGAGCAGTACTTC,CASSPPLQFSYEQYF
TRBV19,once,-,TRBJ2-6,TGTGCCAGTAGTATAGATCTAGTACAGGAGAGCTCTGGGGCCAACGTCCTGACTTTC,CASSIDLVQESSGANVLTF
TRBV30,-,-,TRBJ2-1,TGTGCCTGCCTCAGCGTTTTTGAGCAGTTCTTC,CACLSVFEQFF
TRBV9,-,-,TRBJ1-3,TGTGCCAGCAGCCTCACAGGGAACTCTGGAAACACCATATATTTT,CASSLTGNSGNTIYF
TRBV9,-,-,TRBJ1-1,TGTGCCAGCAGAGGGGGACCGAACACTGAAGCTTTCTTT,CASRGGPNTEAFF
TRBV13,-,-,TRBJ2-1,TGTGCCAGCAGCTTTCGCACTAGCCCTAATGAGCAGTTCTTC,CASSFRTSPNEQFF
TRBV6-5,-,TRBD1,TRBJ2-3,TGTGCCAGCAGTTCCGGGACAGAACTAGATACGCAGTATTTT,CASSSGTELDTQYF
TRBV7-2,-,-,TRBJ2-7,TGTGCCAGCAGCTTAATATACGAGCAGTACTTC,CASSLIYEQYF
TRBV6-5,once,-,TRBJ1-2,TGTGCCAGCAGTTACACACCCGGGAGAACGAACTATGGCTACACCTTC,CASSYTPGRTNYGYTF
TRBV7-9,-,-,TRBJ1-4,TGTGCCAGCAGCTTAGCGCACCGGGTAGCAACTAATGAAAAACTGTTTTTT,CASSLAHRVATNEKLFF
TRBV7-9,-,-,TRBJ1-2,TGTGCCAGCAGCTTAACTGTCAGAGGAAACTATGGCTACACCTTC,CASSLTVRGNYGYTF
TRBV11-2,-,-,TRBJ1-1,TGTGCCAGCAGCTTCATGTTTTTTTCGAACACTGAAGCTTTCTTT,CASSFMFFSNTEAFF
TRBV7-3,-,-,TRBJ1-1,TGTGCCAGCAGCGCCAACGGGGAGAACACTGAAGCTTTCTTT,CASSANGENTEAFF
TRBV27,-,-,TRBJ1-1,TGTGCCAGCAGTTCCCTCTGGGCGCAGGGCTCTGAAGCTTTCTTT,CASSSLWAQGSEAFF
TRBV19,-,TRBD2,TRBJ2-1,TGTGCCAGTAGTATCGGAATAGCGGGGGACAATGAGCAGTTCTTC,CASSIGIAGDNEQFF
TRBV27,-,TRBD1,TRBJ1-4,TGTGCCAGCAGTTCAGGGGGGAGAACTAATGAAAAACTGTTTTTT,CASSSGGRTNEKLFF
TRBV7-8,-,TRBD2,TRBJ2-7,TGTGCCAGCCGATTAGCGGGAGGTTCCTACGAGCAGTACTTC,CASRLAGGSYEQYF
TRBV28,-,-,TRBJ1-1,TGTGCCAGCAGTTTGGTTGGAGGGGCGCTAGGAGCTTTCTTT,CASSLVGGALGAFF
TRBV6-1,once,-,TRBJ2-3,TGTGCCAGCAGCGAGGGTGGGTCTCGCACAGATACGCAGTATTTT,CASSEGGSRTDTQYF
TRBV15,-,-,TRBJ2-3,TGTGCCACCCTACTAGCATCCGATACGCAGTATTTT,CATLLASDTQYF
TRBV27,-,-,TRBJ1-1,TGTGCCAGCAGTATGTGGGGGGGGGACACTGAAGCTTTCTTT,CASSMWGGDTEAFF
TRBV5-4,-,TRBD1,TRBJ2-7,TGTGCCAGCAGCGACAGGGGGCCGAGGAACGAGCAGTACTTC,CASSDRGPRNEQYF
TRBV7-9,-,-,TRBJ2-1,TGTGCCAGCAGCTTAGGTGTTCAGGGTGAGCAGTTCTTC,CASSLGVQGEQFF
TRBV9,once,TRBD1,TRBJ1-4,TGTGCCAGCAGCGTGGGACAGGGTTTTGAAAAACTGTTTTTT,CASSVGQGFEKLFF
TRBV5-4,-,TRBD1,TRBJ1-1,TGTGCCAGCAGCTTGACAGGGGACACTGAAGCTTTCTTT,CASSLTGDTEAFF
TRBV5-1,-,TRBD2,TRBJ2-5,TGCGCCAGCAGCTTGGGCGAGACTAGCGGGAATAGGGAGACCCAGTACTTC,CASSLGETSGNRETQYF
TRBV9,-,TRBD2,TRBJ2-7,TGTGCCAGCAGCGTAGAGGCACTAGCGGGAGGGTACGAGCAGTACTTC,CASSVEALAGGYEQYF
TRBV7-6,-,TRBD1,TRBJ1-2,TGTGCCAGCAGCTTAAAGGGGGCGCCTGGTGGCTACACCTTC,CASSLKGAPGGYTF
TRBV7-3,-,-,TRBJ2-2,TGTGCCAGCAGCGGCAATCCCGGGGAGCTGTTTTTT,CASSGNPGELFF
TRBV6-5,-,-,TRBJ2-5,TGTGCCAGCAGTTACAGGTGGAGGGAAACAGAGACCCAGTACTTC,CASSYRWRETETQYF
TRBV10-1,-,-,TRBJ2-7,TGCGCCAGCAGTGAGACATCCTACGAGCAGTACTTC,CASSETSYEQYF
TRBV20-1,-,TRBD1,TRBJ1-2,TGCAGTGCAACGGACAGGGGTGGCTACACCTTC,CSATDRGGYTF
TRBV10-3,-,-,TRBJ2-5,TGTGCCATCTCTACAGCGGTACAAGAGACCCAGTACTTC,CAISTAVQETQYF